At least ten counts were recorded for the clone carrying this T cell receptor beta chain. This record comes from a study of T cells in Graves' hyperthyroidism and ophthalmopathy. Newly diagnosed hyperthyroidism, duration under 2 months, in patients aged 18 to 65. Fresh peripheral blood, 8 to 10 ml, was the source of the PBMCs. The J segment lost 3 bases and the V segment lost 4 bases, leaving 5 bases of the junction unmatched. The length of the CDR3 is 16 residues. Germline V CDR1 and CDR2: LGHDT, YNNKEL (reference sequence). Amplified TCR beta CDR3 regions derived from RNA transcripts. During a first-round RT-PCR of the TCR CDR3, the HTBI primer set was used. TCRdb analysed the multiplex PCR reads with MiXCR anew, one entry per CDR3 protein. The sample yields approximately 630,000 distinct CDR3 sequences, about 16% seen once.

The V gene is TRBV3-1, the J gene TRBJ2-1, with TRBD2 matching over 11 bases. Specimen: blood. This TCR derives from a woman in her 30s with Graves' hyperthyroidism. The CDR3 coding sequence is TGTGCCAGCAGCCCCATGGGACTAGCGGACTACAATGAGCAGTTCTTC. It codes for CASSPMGLADYNEQFF.